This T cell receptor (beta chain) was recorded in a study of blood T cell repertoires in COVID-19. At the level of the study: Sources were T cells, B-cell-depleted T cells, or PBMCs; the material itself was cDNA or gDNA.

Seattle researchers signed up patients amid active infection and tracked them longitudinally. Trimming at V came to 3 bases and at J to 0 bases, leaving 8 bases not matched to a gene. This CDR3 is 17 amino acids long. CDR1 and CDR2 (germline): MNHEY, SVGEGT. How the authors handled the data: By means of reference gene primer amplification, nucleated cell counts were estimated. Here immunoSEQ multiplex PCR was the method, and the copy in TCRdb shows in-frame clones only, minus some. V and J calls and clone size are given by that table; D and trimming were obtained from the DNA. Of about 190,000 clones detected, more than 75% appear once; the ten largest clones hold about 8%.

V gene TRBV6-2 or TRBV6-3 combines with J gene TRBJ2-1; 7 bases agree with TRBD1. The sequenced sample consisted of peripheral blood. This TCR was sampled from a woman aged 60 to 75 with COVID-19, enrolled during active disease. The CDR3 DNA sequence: TGTGCCAGCAGTTATATGGGACAGTTTGTCTCCTACAATGAGCAGTTCTTC. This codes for CASSYMGQFVSYNEQFF.